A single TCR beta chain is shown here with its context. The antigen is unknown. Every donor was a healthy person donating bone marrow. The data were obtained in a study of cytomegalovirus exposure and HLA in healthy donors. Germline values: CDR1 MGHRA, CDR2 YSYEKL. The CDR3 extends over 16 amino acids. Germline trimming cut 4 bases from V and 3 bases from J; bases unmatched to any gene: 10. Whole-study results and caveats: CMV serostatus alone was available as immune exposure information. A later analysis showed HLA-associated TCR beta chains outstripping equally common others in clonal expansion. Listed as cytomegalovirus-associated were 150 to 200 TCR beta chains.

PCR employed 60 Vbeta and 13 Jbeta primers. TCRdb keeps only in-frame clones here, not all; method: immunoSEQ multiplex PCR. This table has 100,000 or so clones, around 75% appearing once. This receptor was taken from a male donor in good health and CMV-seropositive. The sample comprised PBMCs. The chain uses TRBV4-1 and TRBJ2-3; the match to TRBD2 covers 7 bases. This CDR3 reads CASSPLGGKTTDTQYF. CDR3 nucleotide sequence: TGCGCCAGCAGCCCCCTGGGAGGGAAGACTACAGATACGCAGTATTTT.